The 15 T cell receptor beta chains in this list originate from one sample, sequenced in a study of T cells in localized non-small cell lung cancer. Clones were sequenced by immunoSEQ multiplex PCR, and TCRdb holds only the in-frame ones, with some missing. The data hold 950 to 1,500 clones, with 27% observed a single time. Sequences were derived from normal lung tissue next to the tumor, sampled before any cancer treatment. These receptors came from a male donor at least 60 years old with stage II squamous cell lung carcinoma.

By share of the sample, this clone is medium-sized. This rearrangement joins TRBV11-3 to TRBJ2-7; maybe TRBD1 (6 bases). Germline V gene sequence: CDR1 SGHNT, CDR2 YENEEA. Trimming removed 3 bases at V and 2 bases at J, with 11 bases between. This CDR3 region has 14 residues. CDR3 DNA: TGTGCCAGCAGCTTGGGGGCGGACACCTACGAGCAGTACTTC. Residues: CASSLGADTYEQYF.

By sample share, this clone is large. CDR3: CASSLGYLGKDQPQHF. Written as DNA, the CDR3 is TGTGCCAGCAGCTTGGGGTATCTAGGAAAAGATCAGCCCCAGCATTTT. The chain uses TRBV11-3 and TRBJ1-5; D is undetermined. This CDR3 comprises 16 residues. The germline V and J ends were trimmed by 3 bases and 5 bases, with 17 bases remaining between them. Per germline, CDR1 SGHNT and CDR2 YENEEA.

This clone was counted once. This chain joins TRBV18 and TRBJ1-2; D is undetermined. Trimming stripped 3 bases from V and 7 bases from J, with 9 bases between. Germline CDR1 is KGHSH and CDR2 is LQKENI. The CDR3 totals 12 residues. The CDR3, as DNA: TGTGCCAGCTCACCGGGTGGAACTGGCTACACCTTC. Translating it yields CASSPGGTGYTF.

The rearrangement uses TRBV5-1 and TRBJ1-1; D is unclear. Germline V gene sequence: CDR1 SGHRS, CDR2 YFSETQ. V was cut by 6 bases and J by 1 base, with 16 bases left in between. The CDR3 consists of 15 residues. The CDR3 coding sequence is TGCGCCAGCACCGCAGTACCGACGGGGAACACTGAAGCTTTCTTT. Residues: CASTAVPTGNTEAFF.

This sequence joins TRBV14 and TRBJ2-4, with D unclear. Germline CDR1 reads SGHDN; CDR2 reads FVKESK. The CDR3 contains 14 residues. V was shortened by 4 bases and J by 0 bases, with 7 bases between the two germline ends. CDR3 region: CASSPELAKNIQYF. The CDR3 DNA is TGTGCCAGCAGCCCGGAACTAGCCAAAAACATTCAGTACTTC.

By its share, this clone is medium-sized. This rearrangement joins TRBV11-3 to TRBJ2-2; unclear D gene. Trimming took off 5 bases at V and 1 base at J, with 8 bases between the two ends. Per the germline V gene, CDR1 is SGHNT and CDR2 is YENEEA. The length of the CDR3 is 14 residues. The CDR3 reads CASSDWVNTGELFF. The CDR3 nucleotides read TGTGCCAGCAGCGATTGGGTGAACACCGGGGAGCTGTTTTTT.

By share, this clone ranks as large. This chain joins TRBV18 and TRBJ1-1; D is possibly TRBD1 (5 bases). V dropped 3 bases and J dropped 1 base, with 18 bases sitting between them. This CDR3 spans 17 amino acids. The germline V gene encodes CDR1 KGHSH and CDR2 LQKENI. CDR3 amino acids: CASSPSTPGPRNTEAFF. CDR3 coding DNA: TGTGCCAGCTCACCCTCCACACCGGGACCCAGGAACACTGAAGCTTTCTTT. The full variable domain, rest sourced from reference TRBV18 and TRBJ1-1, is NAGVMQNPRHLVRRRGQEARLRCSPMKGHSHVYWYRQLPEEGLKFMVYLQKENIIDESGMPKERFSAEFPKEGPSILRIQQVVRGDSAAYFCASSPSTPGPRNTEAFFGQGTRLTVV.

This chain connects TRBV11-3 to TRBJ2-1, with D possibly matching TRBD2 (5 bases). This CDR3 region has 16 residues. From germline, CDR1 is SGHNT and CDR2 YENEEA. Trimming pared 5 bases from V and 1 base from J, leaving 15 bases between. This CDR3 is CASSATRAASYNEQFF. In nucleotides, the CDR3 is TGTGCCAGCAGCGCTACACGAGCGGCATCCTACAATGAGCAGTTCTTC.

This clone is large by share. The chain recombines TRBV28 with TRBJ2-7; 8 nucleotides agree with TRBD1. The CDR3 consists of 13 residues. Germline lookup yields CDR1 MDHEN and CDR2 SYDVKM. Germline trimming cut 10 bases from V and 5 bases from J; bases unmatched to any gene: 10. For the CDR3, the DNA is TGTGCCACAGGGACAGGTCAACTTAACGAGCAGTACTTC. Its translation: CATGTGQLNEQYF.

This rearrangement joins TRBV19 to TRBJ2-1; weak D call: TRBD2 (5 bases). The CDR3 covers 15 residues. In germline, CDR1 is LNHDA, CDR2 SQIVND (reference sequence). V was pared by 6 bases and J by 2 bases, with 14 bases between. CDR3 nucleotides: TGTGCCAGTAGCGCGGGTGTACCTACCTACAATGAGCAGTTCTTC. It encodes CASSAGVPTYNEQFF.

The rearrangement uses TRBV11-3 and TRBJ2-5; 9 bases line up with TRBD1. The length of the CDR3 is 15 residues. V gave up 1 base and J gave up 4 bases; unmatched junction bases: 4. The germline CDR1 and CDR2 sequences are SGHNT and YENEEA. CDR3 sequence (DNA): TGTGCCAGCAGCTTAGTGGGACAGGGCGGAGAGACCCAGTACTTC. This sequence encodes CASSLVGQGGETQYF.

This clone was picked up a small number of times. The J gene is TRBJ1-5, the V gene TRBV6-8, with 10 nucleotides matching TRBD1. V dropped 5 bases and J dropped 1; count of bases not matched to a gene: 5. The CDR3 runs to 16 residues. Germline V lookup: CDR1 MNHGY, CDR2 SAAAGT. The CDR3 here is CASSNRQGASNQPQHF. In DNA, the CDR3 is TGTGCCAGCAGTAACCGACAGGGGGCGAGCAATCAGCCCCAGCATTTT.

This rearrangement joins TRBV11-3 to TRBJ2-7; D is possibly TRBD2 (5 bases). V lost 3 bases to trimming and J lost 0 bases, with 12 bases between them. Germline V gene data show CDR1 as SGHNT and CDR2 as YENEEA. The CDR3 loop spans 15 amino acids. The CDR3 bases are TGTGCCAGCAGCTTGGCCGGCGGAGGCTCCTACGAGCAGTACTTC. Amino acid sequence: CASSLAGGGSYEQYF. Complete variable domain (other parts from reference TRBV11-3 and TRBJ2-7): EAGVVQSPRYKIIEKKQPVAFWCNPISGHNTLYWYLQNLGQGPELLIRYENEEAVDDSQLPKDRFSAERLKGVDSTLKIQPAELGDSAVYLCASSLAGGGSYEQYFGPGTRLTVT.

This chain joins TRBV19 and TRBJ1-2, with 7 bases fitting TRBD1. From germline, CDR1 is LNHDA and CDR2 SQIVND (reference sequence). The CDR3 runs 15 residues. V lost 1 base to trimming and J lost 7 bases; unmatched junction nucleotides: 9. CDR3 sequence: CASSIVGGQQSGYTF. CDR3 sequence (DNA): TGTGCCAGTAGTATAGTGGGGGGACAGCAAAGTGGCTACACCTTC.

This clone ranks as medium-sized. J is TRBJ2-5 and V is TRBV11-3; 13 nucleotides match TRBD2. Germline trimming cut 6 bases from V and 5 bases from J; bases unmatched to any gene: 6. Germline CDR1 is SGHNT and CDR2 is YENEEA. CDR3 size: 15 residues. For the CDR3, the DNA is TGTGCCAGCAGTACTAGCGGGGGGGCAGGGGAGACCCAGTACTTC. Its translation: CASSTSGGAGETQYF.